Below are 9 T cell receptor beta chains sequenced from a single sample in a study of beta chain features in type 1 diabetes. Points from the study as a whole: In all four CD4+ subsets, TCRB CDR3 length was significantly, moderately reduced in type 1 diabetes.

These receptors' targets are unknown. The whole isolated RNA underwent reverse transcription, so sequencing captured expressed TCRB transcripts. Assay used: immunoSEQ multiplex PCR; TCRdb lists only in-frame clones, some missing. The table includes nearly 350,000 clones, 9.3% detected once. The sequenced material came from central memory CD4+ T cells from blood. These receptors came from a man aged 25-45 years with type 1 diabetes.

This clone was seen a handful of times. The rearrangement uses TRBV11-2 and TRBJ2-7; TRBD1 matches 10 bases. The germline gives CDR1 SGHAT, CDR2 FQNNGV. J was trimmed by 5 bases and V by 6 bases; bases with no gene match: 7. The CDR3 is 14 residues long. CDR3 residues: CASRWTGGYDEQYF. Written as DNA, the CDR3 is TGTGCCAGCAGGTGGACAGGGGGTTACGACGAGCAGTACTTC.

V gene TRBV2 combines with J gene TRBJ2-7; D remains unclear. The length of the CDR3 is 13 residues. V lost 7 bases and J lost 6, with 16 bases in between. The germline CDR1 and CDR2 sequences are SNHLY and FYNNEI. CDR3: CASMFNLGGEQYF. The CDR3 DNA sequence: TGTGCCAGCATGTTCAATCTCGGCGGCGAGCAGTACTTC. Drawing the rest from reference TRBV2 and TRBJ2-7, the complete variable domain is EPEVTQTPSHQVTQMGQEVILRCVPISNHLYFYWYRQILGQKVEFLVSFYNNEISEKSEIFDDQFSVERPDGSNFTLKIRSTKLEDSAMYFCASMFNLGGEQYFGPGTRLTVT.

The rearrangement uses TRBV6-5 and TRBJ2-3; no clear D. V was clipped by 6 bases and J by 0 bases, with 10 bases between them. The CDR3 runs to 14 residues. CDR1 is MNHEY, CDR2 SVGAGI, per germline. The CDR3 sequence is CASREQFSTDTQYF. CDR3 DNA: TGTGCCAGCAGGGAACAGTTCAGCACAGATACGCAGTATTTT.

V gene TRBV6-6 combines with J gene TRBJ2-3; D is undetermined. The germline V and J ends were trimmed by 2 bases and 6 bases, with 6 bases remaining between them. This CDR3 comprises 12 residues. Germline V gene lookup returns CDR1 MNHNY and CDR2 SVGAGI (reference sequence). The CDR3 reads CASSYPGDTQYF. CDR3 sequence (DNA): TGTGCCAGCAGTTACCCCGGGGATACGCAGTATTTT.

The CDR3 DNA reads TGTGCCAGCAGCCGCGGGCGGGGGGCATTGGATACGCAGTATTTT. Translated: CASSRGRGALDTQYF. J is TRBJ2-3 and V is TRBV7-2; TRBD2 aligns across 8 bases. This CDR3 region has 15 residues. Germline CDR1 is SGHTA and CDR2 is FQGNSA. Germline trimming cut 5 bases from V and 6 bases from J; bases unmatched to any gene: 10.

J is TRBJ2-3 and V is TRBV9; D may be TRBD1 or TRBD2 (6 bases each). The CDR3 runs to 16 residues. Germline values: CDR1 SGDLS, CDR2 YYNGEE. Trimming took 4 bases from V and 3 from J, leaving 18 bases between them. The CDR3 nucleotides read TGTGCCAGCAGCCCAACGAGGGGGGTGAGGACAGATACGCAGTATTTT. Translated: CASSPTRGVRTDTQYF.

V and J are TRBV5-4 and TRBJ2-3; 9 bases agree with TRBD2. Trimming removed 4 bases from V and 4 bases from J; junction bases left unmatched: 13. Germline V gene lookup returns CDR1 SGHNT and CDR2 YYREEE (reference sequence). The CDR3 runs to 17 residues. CDR3 DNA: TGTGCCAGCAGCCAATGGACCGGGACTAGCTTCCCAGATACGCAGTATTTT. It translates to CASSQWTGTSFPDTQYF. Combining the CDR3 with reference TRBV5-4 and TRBJ2-3 gives the whole variable domain ETGVTQSPTHLIKTRGQQVTLRCSSQSGHNTVSWYQQALGQGPQFIFQYYREEENGRGNFPPRFSGLQFPNYSSELNVNALELDDSALYLCASSQWTGTSFPDTQYFGPGTRLTVL.

This clone was counted only a few times. The genes are TRBV11-2 and TRBJ1-1; D is unclear. The CDR3 runs 15 residues. V lost 5 bases and J 0 bases, leaving 13 bases between the germline ends. The germline CDR1 and CDR2 sequences are SGHAT and FQNNGV. Here the CDR3 DNA reads TGTGCCAGCAGCGGGCGTTTGGGGATGAACACTGAAGCTTTCTTT. This sequence encodes CASSGRLGMNTEAFF.

Only one count was recorded for this clone. V gene TRBV5-1 combines with J gene TRBJ1-3; the D gene is possibly TRBD1 (5 bases). V was clipped by 0 bases and J by 2 bases, with 12 bases between them. CDR3 length equals 16 residues. Germline CDR1 and CDR2: SGHRS and YFSETQ. The CDR3 nucleotides read TGCGCCAGCAGCTTGGGGGGACGGACCCCTGGAAACACCATATATTTT. This translates into CASSLGGRTPGNTIYF. Using reference TRBV5-1 and TRBJ1-3 for the parts outside the CDR3, the full variable domain is KAGVTQTPRYLIKTRGQQVTLSCSPISGHRSVSWYQQTPGQGLQFLFEYFSETQRNKGNFPGRFSGRQFSNSRSEMNVSTLELGDSALYLCASSLGGRTPGNTIYFGEGSWLTVV.